This T cell receptor (beta chain) was sequenced during a study of PD-L1 blockade in urothelial cancer. As for time point: pretreatment peripheral blood. TCRdb's table, derived via immunoSEQ multiplex PCR, lists solely in-frame clones and lacks some. This table holds 56,000 or so clones, about 85% found once. The trim removed 4 bases at V and 8 bases at J, leaving 15 bases unmatched. Germline CDR1 is SGHTA and CDR2 is FQGNSA. The CDR3 length is 16 residues. V is TRBV7-2 and J is TRBJ1-2, with 8 bases that match TRBD1. This receptor was identified in a man in his 70s with urothelial cancer. The sequencing here drew on PBMCs, taken around atezolizumab (anti-PD-L1) treatment. The CDR3 DNA is TGTGCCAGCAGCTCCCCCTCCAGGGGGCGTACGAAAGGCTACACCTTC. This codes for CASSSPSRGRTKGYTF.